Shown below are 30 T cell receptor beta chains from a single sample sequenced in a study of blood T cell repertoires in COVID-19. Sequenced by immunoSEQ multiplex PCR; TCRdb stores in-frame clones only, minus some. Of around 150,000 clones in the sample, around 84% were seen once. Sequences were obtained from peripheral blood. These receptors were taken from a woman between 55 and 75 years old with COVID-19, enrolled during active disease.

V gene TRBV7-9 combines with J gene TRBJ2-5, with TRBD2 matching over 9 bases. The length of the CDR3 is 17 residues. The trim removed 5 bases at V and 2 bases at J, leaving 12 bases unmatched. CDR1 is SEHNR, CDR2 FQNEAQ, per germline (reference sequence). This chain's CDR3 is CASSPRGAAGGQETQYF. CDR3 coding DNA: TGTGCCAGCAGCCCCCGGGGTGCGGCGGGGGGGCAAGAGACCCAGTACTTC.

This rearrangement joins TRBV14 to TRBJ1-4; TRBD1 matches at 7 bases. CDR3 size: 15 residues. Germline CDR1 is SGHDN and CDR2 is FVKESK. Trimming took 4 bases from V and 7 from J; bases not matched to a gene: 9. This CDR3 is CASSLQQGSGEKLFF. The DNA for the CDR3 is TGTGCCAGCAGCCTCCAACAGGGGTCGGGTGAAAAACTGTTTTTT.

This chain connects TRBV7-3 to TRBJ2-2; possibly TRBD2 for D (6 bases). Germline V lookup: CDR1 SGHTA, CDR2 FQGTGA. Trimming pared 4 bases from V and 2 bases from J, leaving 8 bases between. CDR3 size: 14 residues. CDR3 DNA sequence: TGTGCCAGCAGCTCAGGACTAAACACCGGGGAGCTGTTTTTT. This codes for CASSSGLNTGELFF.

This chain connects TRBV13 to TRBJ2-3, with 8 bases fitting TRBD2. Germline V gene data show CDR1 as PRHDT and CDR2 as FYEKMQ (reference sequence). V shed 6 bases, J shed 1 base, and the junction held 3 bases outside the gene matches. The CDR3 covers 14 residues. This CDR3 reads CASREAGGTDTQYF. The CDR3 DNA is TGTGCCAGCAGAGAAGCGGGGGGCACAGATACGCAGTATTTT.

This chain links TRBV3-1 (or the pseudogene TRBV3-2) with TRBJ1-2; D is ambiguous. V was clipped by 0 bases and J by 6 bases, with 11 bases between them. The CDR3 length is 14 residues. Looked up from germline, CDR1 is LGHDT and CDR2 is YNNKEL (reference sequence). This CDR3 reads CASSQESRSHGYTF. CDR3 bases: TGTGCCAGCAGCCAAGAAAGCCGGTCTCATGGCTACACCTTC.

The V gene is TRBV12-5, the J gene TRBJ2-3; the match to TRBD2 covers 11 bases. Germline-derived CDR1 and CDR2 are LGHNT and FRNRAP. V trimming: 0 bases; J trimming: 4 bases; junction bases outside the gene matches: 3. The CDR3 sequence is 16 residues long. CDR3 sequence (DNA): TGTGCTAGTGGTTTGGTAACTAGCGGGAGCGCAGATACGCAGTATTTT. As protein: CASGLVTSGSADTQYF.

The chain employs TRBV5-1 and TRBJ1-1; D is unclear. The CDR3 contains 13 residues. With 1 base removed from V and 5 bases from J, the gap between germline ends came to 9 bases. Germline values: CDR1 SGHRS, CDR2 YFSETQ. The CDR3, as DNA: TGCGCCAGCAGCTTGTTATCACAGACTGAAGCTTTCTTT. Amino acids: CASSLLSQTEAFF. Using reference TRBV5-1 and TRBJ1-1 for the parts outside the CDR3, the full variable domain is KAGVTQTPRYLIKTRGQQVTLSCSPISGHRSVSWYQQTPGQGLQFLFEYFSETQRNKGNFPGRFSGRQFSNSRSEMNVSTLELGDSALYLCASSLLSQTEAFFGQGTRLTVV.

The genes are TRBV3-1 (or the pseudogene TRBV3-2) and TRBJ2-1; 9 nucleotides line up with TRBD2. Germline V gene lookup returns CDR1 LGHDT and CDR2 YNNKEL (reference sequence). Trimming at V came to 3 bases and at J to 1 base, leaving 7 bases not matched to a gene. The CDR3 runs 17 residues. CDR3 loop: CASSHPVSGGSYNEQFF. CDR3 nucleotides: TGTGCCAGCAGCCACCCCGTGAGCGGGGGGTCCTACAATGAGCAGTTCTTC.

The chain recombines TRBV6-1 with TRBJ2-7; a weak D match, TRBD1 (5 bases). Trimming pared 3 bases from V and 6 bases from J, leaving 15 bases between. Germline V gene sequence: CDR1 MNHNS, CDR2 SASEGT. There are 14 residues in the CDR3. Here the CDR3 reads CASSDPDRLGEQYF. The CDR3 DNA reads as TGTGCCAGCAGTGACCCCGACAGACTGGGCGAGCAGTACTTC.

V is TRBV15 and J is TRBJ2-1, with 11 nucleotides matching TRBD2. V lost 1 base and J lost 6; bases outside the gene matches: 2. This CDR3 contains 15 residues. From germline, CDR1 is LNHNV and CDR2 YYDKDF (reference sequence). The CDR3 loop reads CATSRVTSGGNEQFF. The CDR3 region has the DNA TGTGCCACCAGCAGAGTCACTAGCGGGGGCAATGAGCAGTTCTTC.

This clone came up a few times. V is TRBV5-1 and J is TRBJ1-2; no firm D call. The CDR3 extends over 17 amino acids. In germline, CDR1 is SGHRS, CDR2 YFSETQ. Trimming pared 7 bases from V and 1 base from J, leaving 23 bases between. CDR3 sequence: CASRIPGPGSINYGYTF. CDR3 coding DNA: TGCGCCAGCCGTATCCCAGGTCCAGGCTCCATTAACTATGGCTACACCTTC.

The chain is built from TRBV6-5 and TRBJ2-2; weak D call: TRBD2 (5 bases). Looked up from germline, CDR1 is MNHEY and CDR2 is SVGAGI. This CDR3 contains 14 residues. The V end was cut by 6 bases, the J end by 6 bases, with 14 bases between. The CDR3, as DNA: TGTGCCAGCAGACAACGGCGGGCAGCCGGGGAGCTGTTTTTT. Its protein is CASRQRRAAGELFF.

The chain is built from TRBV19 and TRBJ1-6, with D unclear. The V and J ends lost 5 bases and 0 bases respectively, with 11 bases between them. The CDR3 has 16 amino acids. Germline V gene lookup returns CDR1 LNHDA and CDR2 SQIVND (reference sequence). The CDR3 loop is CASSSSWSSYNSPLHF. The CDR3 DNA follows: TGTGCCAGTAGTTCCAGTTGGAGCTCCTATAATTCACCCCTCCACTTT.

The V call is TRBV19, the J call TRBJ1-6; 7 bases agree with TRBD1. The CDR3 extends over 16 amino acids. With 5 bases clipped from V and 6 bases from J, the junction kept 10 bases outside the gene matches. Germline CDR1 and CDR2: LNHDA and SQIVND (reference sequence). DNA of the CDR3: TGTGCCAGTAGTCTCCAACAGGGGTTTAGTAATTCACCCCTCCACTTT. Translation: CASSLQQGFSNSPLHF.

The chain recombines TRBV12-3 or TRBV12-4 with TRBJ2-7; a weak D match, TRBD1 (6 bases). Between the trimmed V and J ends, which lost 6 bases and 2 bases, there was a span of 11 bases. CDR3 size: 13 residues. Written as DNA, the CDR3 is TGTGCCAGCAGGAAGACAGGTACCTACGAGCAGTACTTC. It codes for CASRKTGTYEQYF.

The CDR3 DNA follows: TGTGCCAGCAGCCCAGGGGACCCTCGTCGGCCCCAGCATTTT. It translates to CASSPGDPRRPQHF. The chain is built from TRBV5-8 and TRBJ1-5, with a possible D match to TRBD1 (6 bases). The CDR3 is 14 amino acids. V lost 4 bases, J lost 9 bases, and 17 bases lay in between. CDR1 and CDR2 from the germline V gene are SGHTS and YDEGEE.

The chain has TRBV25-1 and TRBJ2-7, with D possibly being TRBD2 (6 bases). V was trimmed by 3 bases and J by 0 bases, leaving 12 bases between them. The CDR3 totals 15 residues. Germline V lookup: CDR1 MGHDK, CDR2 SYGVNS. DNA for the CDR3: TGTGCCAGCAGTGATCACGGGGGAAGCTCCTACGAGCAGTACTTC. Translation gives CASSDHGGSSYEQYF.

The CDR3 region has the DNA TGTGCCAGCAGCCAACTCAGGTGGGACGGGGGAGAGACCCAGTACTTC. This gives the protein CASSQLRWDGGETQYF. This chain uses TRBV3-1 (or the pseudogene TRBV3-2) with TRBJ2-5, with a tentative D call TRBD2 (6 bases). Trimming took 2 bases from V and 4 from J, leaving 17 bases between them. This CDR3 comprises 16 residues. Germline CDR1 and CDR2: LGHDT and YNNKEL (reference sequence).

CDR3 in amino acids: CATSDSGTGGTEAFF. DNA for the CDR3: TGTGCCACCAGTGATTCCGGGACAGGGGGCACTGAAGCTTTCTTT. The chain joins TRBV24-1 to TRBJ1-1, with 11 nucleotides matching TRBD1. In germline, CDR1 is KGHDR, CDR2 SFDVKD. V shed 2 bases, J shed 4 bases, and the junction held 2 bases outside the gene matches. The CDR3 spans 15 residues.

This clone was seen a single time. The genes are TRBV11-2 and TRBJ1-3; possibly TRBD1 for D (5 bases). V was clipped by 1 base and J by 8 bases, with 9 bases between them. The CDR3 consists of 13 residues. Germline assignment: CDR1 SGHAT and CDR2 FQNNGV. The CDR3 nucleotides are TGTGCCAGCAGCTTAGTCAGGGCGGACACCATATATTTT. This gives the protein CASSLVRADTIYF. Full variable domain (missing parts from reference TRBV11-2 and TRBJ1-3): EAGVAQSPRYKIIEKRQSVAFWCNPISGHATLYWYQQILGQGPKLLIQFQNNGVVDDSQLPKDRFSAERLKGVDSTLKIQPAKLEDSAVYLCASSLVRADTIYFGEGSWLTVV.

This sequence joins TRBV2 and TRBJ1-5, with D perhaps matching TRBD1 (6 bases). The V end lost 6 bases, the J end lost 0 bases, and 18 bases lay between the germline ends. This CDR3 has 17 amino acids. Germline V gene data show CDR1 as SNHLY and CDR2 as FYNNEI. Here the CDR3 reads CASSARGTRASNQPQHF. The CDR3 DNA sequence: TGTGCCAGCAGCGCCAGGGGTACTAGGGCTAGCAATCAGCCCCAGCATTTT.

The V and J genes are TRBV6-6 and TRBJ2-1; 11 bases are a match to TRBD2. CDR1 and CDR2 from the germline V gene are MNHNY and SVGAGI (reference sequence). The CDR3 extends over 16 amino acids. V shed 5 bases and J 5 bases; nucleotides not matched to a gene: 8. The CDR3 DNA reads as TGTGCCAGCAGTCTAGGGGTAGCGGGAGGGGACAATGAGCAGTTCTTC. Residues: CASSLGVAGGDNEQFF.

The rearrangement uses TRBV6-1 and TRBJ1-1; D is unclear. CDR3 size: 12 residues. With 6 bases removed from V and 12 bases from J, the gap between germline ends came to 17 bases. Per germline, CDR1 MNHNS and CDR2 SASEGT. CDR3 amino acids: CASRGGSSATFF. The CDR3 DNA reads TGTGCCAGCAGAGGCGGGTCATCTGCAACTTTCTTT.

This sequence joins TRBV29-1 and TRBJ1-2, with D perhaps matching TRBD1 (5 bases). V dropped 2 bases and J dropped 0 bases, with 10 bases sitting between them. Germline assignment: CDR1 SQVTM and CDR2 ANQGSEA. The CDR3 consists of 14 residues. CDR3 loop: CSVESSDTNYGYTF. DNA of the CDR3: TGCAGCGTTGAATCTTCGGACACTAACTATGGCTACACCTTC. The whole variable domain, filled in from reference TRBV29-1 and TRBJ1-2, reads SAVISQKPSRDICQRGTSLTIQCQVDSQVTMMFWYRQQPGQSLTLIATANQGSEATYESGFVIDKFPISRPNLTFSTLTVSNMSPEDSSIYLCSVESSDTNYGYTFGSGTRLTVV.

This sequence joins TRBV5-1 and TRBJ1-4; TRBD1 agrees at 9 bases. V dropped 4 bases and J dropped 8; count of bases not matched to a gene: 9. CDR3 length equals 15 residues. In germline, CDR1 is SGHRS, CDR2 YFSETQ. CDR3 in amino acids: CASSPGQGRKEKLFF. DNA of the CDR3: TGCGCCAGCAGCCCCGGACAGGGGCGCAAAGAAAAACTGTTTTTT.

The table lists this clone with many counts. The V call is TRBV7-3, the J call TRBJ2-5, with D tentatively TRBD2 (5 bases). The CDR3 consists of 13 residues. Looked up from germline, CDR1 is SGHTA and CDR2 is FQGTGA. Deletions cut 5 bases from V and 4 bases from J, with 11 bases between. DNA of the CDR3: TGTGCCAGCAGCACCAGCGGCGGAGAGACCCAGTACTTC. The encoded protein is CASSTSGGETQYF. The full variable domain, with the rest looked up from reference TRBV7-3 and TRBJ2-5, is GAGVSQTPSNKVTEKGKYVELRCDPISGHTALYWYRQSLGQGPEFLIYFQGTGAADDSGLPNDRFFAVRPEGSVSTLKIQRTERGDSAVYLCASSTSGGETQYFGPGTRLLVL.

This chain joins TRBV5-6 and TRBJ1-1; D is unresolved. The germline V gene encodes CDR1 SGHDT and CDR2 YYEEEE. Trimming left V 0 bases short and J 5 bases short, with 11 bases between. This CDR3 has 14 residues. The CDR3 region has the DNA TGTGCCAGCAGCTTGGCGAGGAGATCTACTGAAGCTTTCTTT. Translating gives CASSLARRSTEAFF.

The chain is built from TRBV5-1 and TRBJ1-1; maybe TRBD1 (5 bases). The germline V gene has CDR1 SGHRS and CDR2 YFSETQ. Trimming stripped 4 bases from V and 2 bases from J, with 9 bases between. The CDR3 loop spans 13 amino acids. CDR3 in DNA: TGCGCCAGCAGCCGACAGCAAAACACTGAAGCTTTCTTT. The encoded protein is CASSRQQNTEAFF.

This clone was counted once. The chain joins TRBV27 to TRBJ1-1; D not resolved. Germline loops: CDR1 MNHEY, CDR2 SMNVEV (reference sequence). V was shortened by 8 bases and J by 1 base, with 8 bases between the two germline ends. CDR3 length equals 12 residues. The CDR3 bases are TGTGCCAGCCGGGAAGGGAACACTGAAGCTTTCTTT. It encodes CASREGNTEAFF.

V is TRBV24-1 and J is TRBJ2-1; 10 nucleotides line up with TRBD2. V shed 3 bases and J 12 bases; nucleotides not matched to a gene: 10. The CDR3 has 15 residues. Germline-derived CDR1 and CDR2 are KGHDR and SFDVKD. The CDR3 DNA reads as TGTGCCACCAGTGATCCAACTAGCGGGGCTTTTGGGCAGTTCTTC. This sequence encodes CATSDPTSGAFGQFF.